This entry features one T cell receptor (beta chain) sequence. The antigen remains undetermined. TCRdb re-called the RT-PCR reads with MiXCR, one entry per CDR3 protein. The sample holds around 530,000 distinct CDR3 sequences, roughly 10% seen once. The sample originates from a study of response to subunit inactivated influenza vaccine. Findings of the study overall: Each seasonal influenza vaccination recruits few new T cells, the authors suggested.

Germline V gene lookup returns CDR1 SNHLY and CDR2 FYNNEI. This CDR3 spans 14 amino acids. The trim removed 8 bases at V and 7 bases at J, leaving 11 bases unmatched. The rearrangement joins TRBV2 to TRBJ2-1; 7 bases are a match to TRBD1. This TCR was sampled from a man aged 50-60 years who received an inactivated influenza vaccine. The sequenced sample was PBMCs from blood, obtained on the day of vaccination. For the CDR3, the DNA is TGTGCCAGCGCCGCACAGGGGTCGAGGAATGAGCAGTTCTTC. Protein: CASAAQGSRNEQFF.